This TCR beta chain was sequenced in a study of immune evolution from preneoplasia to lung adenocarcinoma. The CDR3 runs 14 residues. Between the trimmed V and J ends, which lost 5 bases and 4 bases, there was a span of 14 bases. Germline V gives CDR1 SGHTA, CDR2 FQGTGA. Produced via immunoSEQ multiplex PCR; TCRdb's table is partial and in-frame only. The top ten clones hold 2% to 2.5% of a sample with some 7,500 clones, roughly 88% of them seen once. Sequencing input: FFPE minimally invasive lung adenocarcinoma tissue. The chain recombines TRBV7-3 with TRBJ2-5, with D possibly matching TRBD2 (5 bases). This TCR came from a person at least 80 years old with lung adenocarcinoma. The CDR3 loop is CASSPWGVGETQYF. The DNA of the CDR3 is TGTGCCAGCAGCCCCTGGGGAGTAGGAGAGACCCAGTACTTC.